The 27 T cell receptor beta chains reported below all come from one sample, sequenced in a study of spatial heterogeneity in lung cancer. TCRdb independently ran MiXCR on the 5' RACE reads; one entry per CDR3 protein. The sample shows about 39,000 distinct CDR3 sequences, approximately 5.5% of them seen only once. Time point of the sample: sample taken at primary tumor resection. Researchers sequenced whole RNA taken from tumor, nontumor lung or frozen PBMC without sorting. The sequences come from PBMCs, collected at surgery. These receptors came from a male donor with early-stage non-small cell lung cancer.

This clonotype was seen repeatedly, ten times or more. The genes are TRBV6-2 or TRBV6-3 and TRBJ2-3; no definite D call. V lost 2 bases, J lost 4 bases, and 4 bases lay in between. Germline CDR1 MNHEY, CDR2 SVGEGT. This CDR3 is built from 12 residues. The DNA for the CDR3 is TGTGCCAGCAGTTACCCCCCAGATACGCAGTATTTT. The encoded protein is CASSYPPDTQYF.

This clonotype rates as hyperexpanded. The chain has TRBV9 and TRBJ1-4; 11 bases are a match to TRBD1. The CDR3 extends over 16 amino acids. Per the germline V gene, CDR1 is SGDLS and CDR2 is YYNGEE. V was clipped by 6 bases and J by 0 bases; unmatched bases: 4. DNA of the CDR3: TGTGCCAGCATCCCGGGACAGGGGGCAACTAATGAAAAACTGTTTTTT. It codes for CASIPGQGATNEKLFF.

This clonotype occurred many times. The chain has TRBV6-4 and TRBJ2-1; 11 positions match TRBD2. The J segment lost 5 bases and the V segment lost 8 bases, leaving 5 bases of the junction unmatched. There are 14 residues in the CDR3. From germline, CDR1 is MRHNA and CDR2 SNTAGT. CDR3 amino acids: CASGLAGGNNEQFF. The CDR3 bases are TGTGCCAGCGGCCTAGCGGGGGGAAACAATGAGCAGTTCTTC.

This clonotype was detected ten times or more. This sequence joins TRBV19 and TRBJ2-5, with D possibly called TRBD1 or TRBD2 (5 bases each). Germline CDR1 LNHDA, CDR2 SQIVND (reference sequence). V was clipped by 3 bases and J by 2 bases, with 13 bases between them. This CDR3 is built from 15 residues. The CDR3 nucleotides read TGTGCCAGTAGTATCCCCTCGGGGCCACAAGAGACCCAGTACTTC. Translation gives CASSIPSGPQETQYF.

This clonotype was detected many times. The J gene is TRBJ2-2, the V gene TRBV2, with unresolved D. Germline V gene lookup returns CDR1 SNHLY and CDR2 FYNNEI. The CDR3 totals 12 residues. V dropped 6 bases and J dropped 7 bases, with 9 bases sitting between them. The CDR3 spells CASSTFFGELFF. DNA of the CDR3: TGTGCCAGCAGCACCTTTTTCGGGGAGCTGTTTTTT.

This clonotype was picked up many times. This rearrangement joins TRBV6-4 to TRBJ2-1; TRBD2 agrees at 8 bases. J lost 2 bases, V lost 8 bases, and 5 bases had no gene match. CDR1 is MRHNA, CDR2 SNTAGT, per germline. This CDR3 has 14 residues. As DNA, the CDR3 is TGTGCCAGCCGCGCGGGGGGAACCTACAATGAGCAGTTCTTC. Residues: CASRAGGTYNEQFF.

This clonotype was counted at least ten times. The chain has TRBV6-6 and TRBJ2-7; 12 bases are a match to TRBD1. CDR1 and CDR2 (germline): MNHNY, SVGAGI (reference sequence). J was trimmed by 4 bases and V by 4 bases; bases with no gene match: 5. There are 15 residues in the CDR3. The CDR3 coding sequence is TGTGCCAGCAGTTCCGGGACAGGGGGCTGGTACGAGCAGTACTTC. It encodes CASSSGTGGWYEQYF.

The rearrangement links TRBV11-2 to TRBJ2-5; TRBD2 matches 14 bases. The CDR3 is 16 residues long. With V trimmed by 5 bases and J by 7 bases, 9 bases remained unmatched. Germline CDR1 and CDR2: SGHAT and FQNNGV. The CDR3 DNA reads TGTGCCAGCAGCACCGGACTAGCGGGGGGCGGCGGGACCCAGTACTTC. Translation: CASSTGLAGGGGTQYF.

This clonotype was picked up many times. This chain uses TRBV12-3 or TRBV12-4 with TRBJ2-4; D is perhaps TRBD1 (6 bases). Trimming stripped 6 bases from V and 7 bases from J, with 13 bases between. This CDR3 comprises 13 residues. The CDR3 DNA follows: TGTGCCAGCAGGCTCGACACAGGGAACATTCAGTACTTC. It codes for CASRLDTGNIQYF.

This clonotype was counted once. A much larger clone is a single base away; this may be a read error. The chain recombines TRBV5-6 with TRBJ2-7; D gene unclear. Germline-derived CDR1 and CDR2 are SGHDT and YYEEEE. The CDR3 runs 13 residues. CDR3 residues: CVSSLEQLYEQYF. The CDR3, as DNA: TGTGTCAGCAGCTTGGAACAGCTCTACGAGCAGTACTTC.

The chain joins TRBV14 to TRBJ2-2, with D perhaps being TRBD1 or TRBD2 (7 bases each). The length of the CDR3 is 16 residues. Germline lookup yields CDR1 SGHDN and CDR2 FVKESK. With 2 bases removed from V and 1 base from J, the gap between germline ends came to 11 bases. The CDR3 nucleotides read TGTGCCAGCAGCCAACAGGGGGGGGAGAACACCGGGGAGCTGTTTTTT. This codes for CASSQQGGENTGELFF.

This clonotype was detected ten times or more. The rearrangement uses TRBV18 and TRBJ2-7; 11 positions agree with TRBD1. CDR1 is KGHSH and CDR2 is LQKENI in the germline V gene. The CDR3 spans 15 residues. The trim removed 2 bases at V and 0 bases at J, leaving 0 bases unmatched. Written as DNA, the CDR3 is TGTGCCAGCTCACCAGGGACAGGGGGCTCCTACGAGCAGTACTTC. This codes for CASSPGTGGSYEQYF.

This clonotype was counted only a few times. V usage is TRBV21-1 and J usage is TRBJ2-1; the table's D call, TRBD1, was not checked against the DNA. TRBV21-1 is flagged as a pseudogene. The CDR3 runs to 19 residues. The CDR3 DNA follows: TGTGCCAGCAGCAAAGAGCGGACAGGGGTCCCAGCGATACTCGATGAGCAGTTCTTC. Translated: CASSKERTGVPAILDEQFF.

The sample holds a few counts of this clonotype. The chain couples TRBV6-2 or TRBV6-3 to TRBJ2-7; the match to TRBD1 covers 7 bases. Germline CDR1 reads MNHEY; CDR2 reads SVGEGT. This CDR3 region has 13 residues. V shed 5 bases and J 5 bases; nucleotides not matched to a gene: 6. The CDR3 spells CASSPQGFHEQYF. The CDR3 DNA sequence: TGTGCCAGCAGTCCACAGGGGTTCCACGAGCAGTACTTC.

This chain connects TRBV4-1 to TRBJ2-1; TRBD1 or TRBD2 may be the D gene (6 bases each). V lost 1 base and J 4 bases, leaving 14 bases between the germline ends. The length of the CDR3 is 16 residues. The germline V gene has CDR1 MGHRA and CDR2 YSYEKL. In DNA form, the CDR3 reads TGCGCCAGCAGCCAAGGGCCTTCGGGGGCGTACAATGAGCAGTTCTTC. It specifies CASSQGPSGAYNEQFF.

This clonotype was observed a handful of times. This chain connects TRBV20-1 to TRBJ2-3, with D unclear. CDR1 DFQATT and CDR2 SNEGSKA come from the germline V gene (reference sequence). The V gene lost 6 bases and the J gene lost 2 bases, with 18 bases spanning the gap. This CDR3 has 15 amino acids. For the CDR3, the DNA is TGCAGTGCCACGGACCCTCGGCTTACCACAGATACGCAGTATTTT. Translating gives CSATDPRLTTDTQYF.

This clonotype was detected ten times or more. This chain links TRBV5-6 with TRBJ1-6; no definite D call. This CDR3 spans 14 amino acids. Trimming shortened V by 0 bases and J by 5 bases, and 6 bases separated the two germline ends. Germline values: CDR1 SGHDT, CDR2 YYEEEE. This CDR3 reads CASSLDSNNSPLHF. CDR3 nucleotides: TGTGCCAGCAGCTTGGACAGTAATAATTCACCCCTCCACTTT.

There are a few counts of this clonotype. This chain links TRBV19 with TRBJ2-3; the D call may be TRBD1 or TRBD2 (6 bases each). Deletions cut 4 bases from V and 7 bases from J, with 15 bases between. Germline CDR1 and CDR2: LNHDA and SQIVND (reference sequence). The CDR3 totals 14 residues. The CDR3 region is CASSSGNRANTQYF. The CDR3 DNA is TGTGCCAGTAGTAGCGGGAACAGGGCTAATACGCAGTATTTT.

This clonotype was picked up many times. DNA for the CDR3: TGTGCCAGCAGTAGCAGGACAGGGGGAATGAAGACCCAGTACTTC. It specifies CASSSRTGGMKTQYF. V usage is TRBV2 and J usage is TRBJ2-5, with TRBD1 matching 10 bases. The CDR3 contains 15 residues. Germline values: CDR1 SNHLY, CDR2 FYNNEI. V was clipped by 5 bases and J by 6 bases; unmatched bases: 9.

This clonotype was observed at least ten times. The chain is built from TRBV24-1 and TRBJ1-1, with TRBD1 matching over 9 bases. This CDR3 spans 13 amino acids. Per the germline V gene, CDR1 is KGHDR and CDR2 is SFDVKD. J was trimmed by 2 bases and V by 7 bases; bases with no gene match: 1. The CDR3, as DNA: TGTGCCACCAGGGACAGGGGTAACACTGAAGCTTTCTTT. It is translated as CATRDRGNTEAFF.

The chain links TRBV2 to TRBJ1-4, with 8 bases matching TRBD1. The CDR3 contains 15 residues. Germline V gene lookup returns CDR1 SNHLY and CDR2 FYNNEI. Trimming removed 5 bases from V and 3 bases from J; junction bases left unmatched: 5. This CDR3 is CASSPQGAANEKLFF. CDR3 bases: TGTGCCAGCAGTCCGCAGGGGGCTGCTAATGAAAAACTGTTTTTT.

V is TRBV7-9 and J is TRBJ2-5; D uncertain. Germline V lookup: CDR1 SEHNR, CDR2 FQNEAQ (reference sequence). The CDR3 has 14 amino acids. Trimming cost V 0 bases and J 2 bases, with 7 bases left between them. CDR3 sequence reads: CASSLASQQETQYF. The CDR3 DNA sequence: TGTGCCAGCAGCTTAGCGTCGCAGCAAGAGACCCAGTACTTC.

This clonotype appeared many times. In DNA form, the CDR3 reads TGCGCCAGCAGCCCCGACAGGGGGGCCGGGAACACTGAAGCTTTCTTT. It codes for CASSPDRGAGNTEAFF. The V and J genes are TRBV5-1 and TRBJ1-1, with 9 bases that match TRBD1. Germline V lookup: CDR1 SGHRS, CDR2 YFSETQ. V was pared by 4 bases and J by 1 base, with 8 bases of the junction left unmatched. This CDR3 has 16 amino acids.

This clonotype was counted only a few times. This chain connects TRBV5-1 to TRBJ2-7; D is perhaps TRBD1 (6 bases). CDR1 is SGHRS and CDR2 is YFSETQ in the germline V gene. Trimming took 0 bases from V and 5 from J, leaving 12 bases between them. This CDR3 is built from 14 residues. The CDR3 nucleotides read TGCGCCAGCAGCTTGGGGCCGGGACAAAACGAGCAGTACTTC. This encodes CASSLGPGQNEQYF.

The table lists this clonotype with many counts. The chain couples TRBV5-1 to TRBJ1-5, with D possibly TRBD1 on 6 matching bases. CDR1 is SGHRS, CDR2 YFSETQ, per germline. The CDR3 consists of 14 residues. V was trimmed by 3 bases and J by 7 bases, leaving 14 bases between them. The CDR3 DNA sequence: TGCGCCAGCAGCTCTGGACAGCGGGGGCAGCCCCAGCATTTT. It translates to CASSSGQRGQPQHF.

This clonotype turned up a few times. This chain uses TRBV3-1 with TRBJ2-2, with 10 bases fitting TRBD1. The V segment lost 4 bases and the J segment 6 bases; nucleotides outside the gene matches: 5. The CDR3 has 15 residues. Germline lookup yields CDR1 LGHDT and CDR2 YNNKEL (reference sequence). CDR3 sequence (DNA): TGTGCCAGCAGCCCGGGACAGGGGTTGTCCGGGGAGCTGTTTTTT. Protein: CASSPGQGLSGELFF.

This clonotype was detected ten times or more. The chain uses TRBV10-1 and TRBJ1-5; no clear D. Trimming took off 0 bases at V and 7 bases at J, with 7 bases between the two ends. This CDR3 region has 13 residues. Per the germline V gene, CDR1 is WNHNN and CDR2 is SYGVQD (reference sequence). Here the CDR3 reads CASSESKGQPQHF. The DNA for the CDR3 is TGCGCCAGCAGTGAGTCGAAAGGGCAGCCCCAGCATTTT.